Sequencing of this T cell receptor beta chain was carried out in a study of blood T cells in healthy people across ages. Study-wide findings and caveats: Percentage of naive T cells showed a strong correlation with TCR beta diversity. There were more naive CD4+ cells and higher diversity in long-lived donors than in aged donors. Estimates of diversity drawn from one million T cells were considered underestimates.

Sample-barcoded 5' priming and a J-beta primer mix drove a second PCR of about 6 to 12 cycles. Each cDNA was tagged by a template-switch adaptor containing 12 random nucleotides. MiXCR, run by TCRdb on the 5' RACE reads, gives a single entry per CDR3 protein. Of around 1,900,000 distinct CDR3 sequences in the sample, roughly two fifths were seen once. This CDR3 contains 15 residues. V shed 3 bases and J 1 base; nucleotides not matched to a gene: 5. This clonotype was counted only a few times. Antigen: not known. Material for sequencing was blood. The chain combines TRBV12-3 or TRBV12-4 with TRBJ1-2; 7 bases agree with TRBD1. The receptor was isolated from a human donor in good health. DNA of the CDR3: TGTGCCAGCAGTTTTGGGGGACAGATTAACTATGGCTACACCTTC. Its protein is CASSFGGQINYGYTF.